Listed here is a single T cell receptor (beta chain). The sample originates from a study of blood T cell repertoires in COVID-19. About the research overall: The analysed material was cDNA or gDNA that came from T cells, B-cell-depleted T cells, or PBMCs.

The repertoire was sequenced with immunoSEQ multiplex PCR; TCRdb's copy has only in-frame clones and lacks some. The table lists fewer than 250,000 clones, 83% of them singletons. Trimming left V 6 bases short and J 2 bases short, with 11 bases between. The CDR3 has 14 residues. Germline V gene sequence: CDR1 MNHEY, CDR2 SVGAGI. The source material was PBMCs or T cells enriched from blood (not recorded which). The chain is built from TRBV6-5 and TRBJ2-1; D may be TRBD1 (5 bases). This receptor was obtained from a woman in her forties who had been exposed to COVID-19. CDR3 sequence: CASSLEGAYNEQFF. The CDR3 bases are TGTGCCAGCAGCCTGGAAGGGGCCTACAATGAGCAGTTCTTC.